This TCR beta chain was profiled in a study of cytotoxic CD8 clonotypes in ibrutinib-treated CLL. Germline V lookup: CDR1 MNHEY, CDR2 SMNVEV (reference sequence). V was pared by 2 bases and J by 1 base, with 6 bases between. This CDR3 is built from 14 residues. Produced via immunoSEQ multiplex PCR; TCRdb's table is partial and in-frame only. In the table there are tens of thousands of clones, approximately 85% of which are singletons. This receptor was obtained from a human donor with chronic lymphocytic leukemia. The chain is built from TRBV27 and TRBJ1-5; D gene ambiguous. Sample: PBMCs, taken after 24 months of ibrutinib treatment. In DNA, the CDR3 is TGTGCCAGCAGTTTAAAAGCGAGCAATCAGCCCCAGCATTTT. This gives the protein CASSLKASNQPQHF.